The 31 T cell receptor beta chains given below trace back to one sample, sequenced in a study of shared clonotypes between healthy human individuals. Only in-frame clones appear in the TCRdb table, and some are missing; sequencing was by immunoSEQ multiplex PCR. This sample has approximately 740,000 clones, with 74% found just once. The sequenced sample was memory CD4+ T cells sorted from blood. Subset of the sample: CD45RA-negative fraction. These receptors originate from a woman in her 30s in good health.

A few counts support this clone. The rearrangement links TRBV7-9 to TRBJ1-1; a weak D match, TRBD1 (5 bases). The CDR3 is 13 amino acids. In germline, CDR1 is SEHNR, CDR2 FQNEAQ (reference sequence). Trimming took 2 bases from V and 5 from J, leaving 9 bases between them. The CDR3 DNA reads as TGTGCCAGCAGCTTACTGGGGCGGACTGAAGCTTTCTTT. It yields the protein CASSLLGRTEAFF.

The sample holds one count of this clone. V usage is TRBV15 and J usage is TRBJ2-4, with D perhaps TRBD2 (6 bases). The CDR3 runs 19 residues. Trimming pared 0 bases from V and 3 bases from J, leaving 21 bases between. CDR1 is LNHNV and CDR2 is YYDKDF in the germline V gene (reference sequence). CDR3 sequence: CATSRDRGLIELVKNIQYF. CDR3 in DNA: TGTGCCACCAGCAGAGATCGGGGGTTAATTGAACTTGTCAAAAACATTCAGTACTTC.

This rearrangement joins TRBV11-2 to TRBJ2-4; 9 bases match TRBD1. The CDR3 length is 16 residues. In germline, CDR1 is SGHAT, CDR2 FQNNGV. The ends lost 4 bases at V and 4 bases at J; junction bases unmatched: 8. The CDR3 sequence: CASSSPRDRVKNIQYF. CDR3 DNA: TGTGCCAGCAGCTCTCCTCGGGACAGGGTAAAAAACATTCAGTACTTC.

This chain joins TRBV30 and TRBJ1-3, with no clear D. CDR1 and CDR2 from the germline V gene are GTSNPN and SVGIG (reference sequence). The V gene lost 3 bases and the J gene lost 4 bases, with 13 bases spanning the gap. CDR3 length equals 14 residues. The CDR3 loop is CAWRHGGLGNTIYF. The DNA for the CDR3 is TGTGCCTGGAGGCACGGAGGGCTCGGAAACACCATATATTTT.

This clone was detected a few times. The V call is TRBV4-1, the J call TRBJ2-1, with 10 bases lining up with TRBD2. V shed 2 bases and J 6 bases; nucleotides not matched to a gene: 10. This CDR3 has 17 amino acids. Germline V CDR1 and CDR2: MGHRA, YSYEKL. CDR3 loop: CASSQRLRTSGGNEQFF. CDR3 sequence (DNA): TGCGCCAGCAGCCAACGGCTTAGGACTAGCGGCGGCAATGAGCAGTTCTTC.

V is TRBV4-1 and J is TRBJ2-5; D is uncertain. CDR1 MGHRA and CDR2 YSYEKL come from the germline V gene. Trimming left V 5 bases short and J 0 bases short, with 13 bases between. The CDR3 covers 15 residues. The CDR3 nucleotides read TGCGCCAGCAGCTCTCGAAGGAGTAACCAAGAGACCCAGTACTTC. Translation gives CASSSRRSNQETQYF.

This chain links TRBV5-1 with TRBJ2-5; 7 bases are a match to TRBD2. Trimming removed 3 bases from V and 2 bases from J; junction bases left unmatched: 7. From germline, CDR1 is SGHRS and CDR2 YFSETQ. The CDR3 is 15 residues long. The DNA for the CDR3 is TGCGCCAGCAGCTGGGCGGGGGTAGGGCAAGAGACCCAGTACTTC. It encodes CASSWAGVGQETQYF.

This clone was observed a few times. The chain links TRBV27 to TRBJ2-4; D gene uncertain. Per germline, CDR1 MNHEY and CDR2 SMNVEV (reference sequence). V lost 8 bases and J lost 9, with 11 bases in between. The CDR3 length is 11 residues. The CDR3 coding sequence is TGTGCCAGCGGGCGAGTCGGCATTCAGTACTTC. Amino acid sequence: CASGRVGIQYF.

The J gene is TRBJ2-7, the V gene TRBV19; 9 nucleotides line up with TRBD1. Trimming took 7 bases from V and 5 from J; bases not matched to a gene: 6. This CDR3 has 13 residues. Germline assignment: CDR1 LNHDA and CDR2 SQIVND (reference sequence). The chain's CDR3 is CASTGQGHNEQYF. The CDR3, as DNA: TGTGCCAGTACGGGACAGGGTCACAACGAGCAGTACTTC.

This chain joins TRBV5-4 and TRBJ1-2; the match to TRBD1 covers 8 bases. The CDR3 has 14 residues. CDR1 and CDR2 from the germline V gene are SGHNT and YYREEE (reference sequence). V lost 3 bases, J lost 2 bases, and 3 bases stayed unmatched. The CDR3 sequence is CASSWGDRNYGYTF. In nucleotides, the CDR3 is TGTGCCAGCAGCTGGGGGGACAGGAACTATGGCTACACCTTC.

The V and J genes are TRBV5-1 and TRBJ1-2, with D possibly TRBD1 on 5 matching bases. Trimming shortened V by 4 bases and J by 4 bases, and 11 bases separated the two germline ends. CDR3 length equals 13 residues. The germline gives CDR1 SGHRS, CDR2 YFSETQ. The CDR3: CASSDPGGYGYTF. CDR3 sequence (DNA): TGCGCCAGCAGCGACCCGGGGGGCTATGGCTACACCTTC.

The V call is TRBV19, the J call TRBJ1-1, with D hard to call. CDR1 is LNHDA, CDR2 SQIVND, per germline (reference sequence). The V end was cut by 9 bases, the J end by 1 base, with 18 bases between. CDR3 length: 15 residues. CDR3 sequence reads: CASQYLSTGNTEAFF. CDR3 sequence (DNA): TGTGCCAGCCAATACCTATCGACTGGGAACACTGAAGCTTTCTTT.

This clone was seen at least ten times. Distinct nucleotide sequences in the sample also encode this CDR3. The V and J genes are TRBV14 and TRBJ2-7, with TRBD1 identical over 8 bases. From germline, CDR1 is SGHDN and CDR2 FVKESK. V shed 6 bases, J shed 2 bases, and the junction held 3 bases outside the gene matches. CDR3 length equals 13 residues. CDR3 coding DNA: TGTGCCAGCAGACTACAGGGGGCCTACGAGCAGTACTTC. This translates into CASRLQGAYEQYF.

The sample holds many counts of this clone. The V gene is TRBV28, the J gene TRBJ1-3; no clear D gene. The CDR3 is 13 residues long. The V gene lost 8 bases and the J gene lost 0 bases, with 8 bases spanning the gap. CDR1 is MDHEN, CDR2 SYDVKM, per germline. The CDR3 here is CASGRDSGNTIYF. The CDR3 nucleotides read TGTGCCAGCGGGAGGGACTCTGGAAACACCATATATTTT.

The chain has TRBV4-2 and TRBJ2-4; the match to TRBD2 covers 10 bases. The V gene's germline CDR1 is LGHNA and CDR2 YNFKEQ. The CDR3 has 17 amino acids. The junction had 11 bases not matched to a gene; V was cut back by 5 bases and J by 4 bases. CDR3 nucleotides: TGTGCCAGCAGCACGGGGGTAGCGGGAGGACCAAAAAACATTCAGTACTTC. This sequence encodes CASSTGVAGGPKNIQYF.

This chain links TRBV6-1 with TRBJ1-4; D is unclear. The germline gives CDR1 MNHNS, CDR2 SASEGT. CDR3 length equals 16 residues. The V end lost 4 bases, the J end lost 4 bases, and 16 bases lay between the germline ends. The CDR3 bases are TGTGCCAGCAGTGCCAACTCAGACTCGAATAATGAAAAACTGTTTTTT. It codes for CASSANSDSNNEKLFF.

The genes are TRBV11-2 and TRBJ1-3, with D possibly being TRBD1 (6 bases). CDR1 and CDR2 (germline): SGHAT, FQNNGV. The CDR3 is made up of 17 amino acids. The V end was cut by 5 bases, the J end by 1 base, with 18 bases between. CDR3 coding DNA: TGTGCCAGCAGCCGATACGGGACATTTCTTTCTGGAAACACCATATATTTT. Translation gives CASSRYGTFLSGNTIYF.

The chain joins TRBV28 to TRBJ2-7; D unresolved. Trimming removed 5 bases from V and 0 bases from J, with 17 bases in between. CDR3 length: 16 residues. From germline, CDR1 is MDHEN and CDR2 SYDVKM. The CDR3 DNA reads TGTGCCAGCAGTGGATCGGACCAGGCTAGCTCCTACGAGCAGTACTTC. Translating gives CASSGSDQASSYEQYF.

V gene TRBV5-1 combines with J gene TRBJ2-5; D is undetermined. Germline V gene lookup returns CDR1 SGHRS and CDR2 YFSETQ. CDR3 size: 14 residues. Trimming removed 4 bases from V and 1 base from J, with 11 bases in between. The CDR3 coding sequence is TGCGCCAGCAGCCCGCAGGTGTCCCAAGAGACCCAGTACTTC. Translation gives CASSPQVSQETQYF.

This clone came up a few times. The chain is built from TRBV29-1 and TRBJ1-4, with D possibly matching TRBD1 (6 bases). The CDR3 has 14 amino acids. Trimming pared 1 base from V and 8 bases from J, leaving 14 bases between. Germline V lookup: CDR1 SQVTM, CDR2 ANQGSEA. The chain's CDR3 is CSVEGGGAREKLFF. CDR3 nucleotide sequence: TGCAGCGTTGAAGGCGGGGGCGCGAGGGAAAAACTGTTTTTT.

A few counts support this clone. J is TRBJ2-2 and V is TRBV5-1; D remains ambiguous. The CDR3 spans 12 residues. Germline V CDR1 and CDR2: SGHRS, YFSETQ. V was trimmed by 8 bases and J by 1 base, leaving 6 bases between them. The CDR3 reads CASSKNTGELFF. CDR3 nucleotides: TGCGCCAGTTCCAAGAACACCGGGGAGCTGTTTTTT.

This clone was observed a handful of times. DNA for the CDR3: TGTGCCAGCACCTCACCCACAGGGGGCGGTGAGACCCAGTACTTC. Amino acid sequence: CASTSPTGGGETQYF. The chain recombines TRBV6-1 with TRBJ2-5; 9 positions match TRBD1. Trimming removed 7 bases from V and 5 bases from J; junction bases left unmatched: 11. This CDR3 is 15 amino acids long. Looked up from germline, CDR1 is MNHNS and CDR2 is SASEGT.

This clone was observed a handful of times. The CDR3 reads CASSGLDSEEAFF. For the CDR3, the DNA is TGTGCCAGCAGTGGACTGGACAGCGAAGAAGCTTTCTTT. The V call is TRBV6-1, the J call TRBJ1-1, with D perhaps TRBD1 (6 bases). The germline gives CDR1 MNHNS, CDR2 SASEGT. Trimming stripped 4 bases from V and 8 bases from J, with 14 bases between. The length of the CDR3 is 13 residues.

This clone showed up just a few times. In DNA form, the CDR3 reads TGTGCCAGCAGCTGGGACAGGGAAGGAGAGCAGTACTTC. Its translation is CASSWDREGEQYF. The V call is TRBV7-6, the J call TRBJ2-7; 9 bases line up with TRBD1. Germline-derived CDR1 and CDR2 are SGHVS and FNYEAQ. The CDR3 totals 13 residues. J gave up 7 bases and V 4 bases, and 5 bases lay outside the gene matches.

This clone was detected only a few times. The sample carries other DNA sequences with the same CDR3. The chain recombines TRBV28 with TRBJ1-5; D possibly corresponds to TRBD1 (6 bases). CDR1 and CDR2 from the germline V gene are MDHEN and SYDVKM. Trimming pared 4 bases from V and 7 bases from J, leaving 14 bases between. The CDR3 spans 14 residues. The CDR3 here is CASSSGDGRQPQHF. CDR3 DNA sequence: TGTGCCAGCAGTTCAGGGGACGGGCGACAGCCCCAGCATTTT.

The chain carries TRBV19 and TRBJ2-3; a possible D gene is TRBD1 (6 bases). V lost 2 bases to trimming and J lost 3 bases, with 12 bases between them. CDR1 is LNHDA and CDR2 is SQIVND in the germline V gene (reference sequence). The CDR3 is made up of 15 amino acids. Here the CDR3 reads CASSINRVGTDTQYF. Here the CDR3 DNA reads TGTGCCAGTAGTATAAACAGGGTAGGAACAGATACGCAGTATTTT.

The CDR3 sequence: CASRSGSTEAFF. The CDR3 DNA reads as TGTGCCAGCAGGTCGGGTTCGACTGAAGCTTTCTTT. J is TRBJ1-1 and V is TRBV6-6; D remains ambiguous. The ends were cut back, 6 bases at V and 5 bases at J, with 10 bases in the middle. The CDR3 loop spans 12 amino acids. From germline, CDR1 is MNHNY and CDR2 SVGAGI (reference sequence).

The CDR3 region has the DNA TGTGCCAGCAGCAGGAGAGAGAGTTACGAGCAGTACTTC. Its translation is CASSRRESYEQYF. V gene TRBV5-6 combines with J gene TRBJ2-7; D remains unclear. This CDR3 has 13 residues. Germline V gene data show CDR1 as SGHDT and CDR2 as YYEEEE. Trimming removed 4 bases at V and 4 bases at J, with 12 bases between.

The chain has TRBV28 and TRBJ2-7, with 8 bases that match TRBD2. This CDR3 has 17 amino acids. V lost 3 bases to trimming and J lost 0 bases; unmatched junction nucleotides: 10. Looked up from germline, CDR1 is MDHEN and CDR2 is SYDVKM. The CDR3, as DNA: TGTGCCAGCAGTTTCACTAGCGGACCGATCCTCTCCTACGAGCAGTACTTC. Residues: CASSFTSGPILSYEQYF.

This clone came up once. The rearrangement uses TRBV7-3 and TRBJ2-3; D gene unclear. Trimming cost V 5 bases and J 4 bases, with 22 bases left between them. This CDR3 has 17 amino acids. The germline V gene encodes CDR1 SGHTA and CDR2 FQGTGA. The CDR3 region is CASSLRVGGSAADTQYF. CDR3 nucleotides: TGTGCCAGCAGCCTAAGGGTGGGCGGCTCGGCGGCAGATACGCAGTATTTT.

DNA of the CDR3: TGTGCCAGCAGTTTCGCAGACCCCCCCTACGAGCAGTACTTC. This codes for CASSFADPPYEQYF. The rearrangement links TRBV28 to TRBJ2-7; D remains unclear. Trimming stripped 3 bases from V and 2 bases from J, with 11 bases between. The CDR3 consists of 14 residues. Germline-derived CDR1 and CDR2 are MDHEN and SYDVKM.